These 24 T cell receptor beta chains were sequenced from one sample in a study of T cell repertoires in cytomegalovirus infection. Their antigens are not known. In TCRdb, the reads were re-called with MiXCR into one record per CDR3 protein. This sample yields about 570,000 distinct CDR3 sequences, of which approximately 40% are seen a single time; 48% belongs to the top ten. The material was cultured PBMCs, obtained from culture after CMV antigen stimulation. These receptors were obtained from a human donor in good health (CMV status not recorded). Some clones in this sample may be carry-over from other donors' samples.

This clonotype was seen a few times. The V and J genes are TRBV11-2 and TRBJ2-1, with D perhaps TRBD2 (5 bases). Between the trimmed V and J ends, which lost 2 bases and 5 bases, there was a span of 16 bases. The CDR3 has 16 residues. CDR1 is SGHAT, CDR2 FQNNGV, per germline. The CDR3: CASSLYMEVGNNEQFF. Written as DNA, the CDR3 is TGTGCCAGCAGCTTATATATGGAGGTGGGCAACAATGAGCAGTTCTTC.

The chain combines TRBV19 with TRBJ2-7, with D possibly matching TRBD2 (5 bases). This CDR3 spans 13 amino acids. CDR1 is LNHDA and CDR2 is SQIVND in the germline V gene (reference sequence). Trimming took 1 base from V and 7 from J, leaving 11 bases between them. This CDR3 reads CASSIGRTGEQYF. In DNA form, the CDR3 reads TGTGCCAGTAGTATAGGCAGGACGGGAGAGCAGTACTTC.

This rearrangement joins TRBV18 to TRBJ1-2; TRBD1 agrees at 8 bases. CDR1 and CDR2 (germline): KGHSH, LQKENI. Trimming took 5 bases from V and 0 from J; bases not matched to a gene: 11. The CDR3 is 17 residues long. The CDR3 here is CASSSGTGLITNYGYTF. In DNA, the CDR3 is TGTGCCAGCTCATCCGGGACAGGCCTGATTACTAACTATGGCTACACCTTC.

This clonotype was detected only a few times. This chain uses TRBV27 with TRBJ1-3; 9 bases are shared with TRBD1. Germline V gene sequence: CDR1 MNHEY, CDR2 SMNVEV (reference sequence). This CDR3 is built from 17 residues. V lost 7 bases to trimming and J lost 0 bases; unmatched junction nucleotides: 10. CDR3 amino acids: CASKKQGAAFSGNTIYF. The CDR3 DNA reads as TGTGCCAGCAAAAAACAGGGGGCGGCTTTCTCTGGAAACACCATATATTTT.

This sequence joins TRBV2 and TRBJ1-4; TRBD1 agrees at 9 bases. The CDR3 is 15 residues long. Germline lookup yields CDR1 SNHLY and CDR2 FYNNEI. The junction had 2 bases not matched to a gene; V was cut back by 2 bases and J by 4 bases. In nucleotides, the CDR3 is TGTGCCAGCAGTGAAAGGACAGGGGATAATGAAAAACTGTTTTTT. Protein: CASSERTGDNEKLFF.

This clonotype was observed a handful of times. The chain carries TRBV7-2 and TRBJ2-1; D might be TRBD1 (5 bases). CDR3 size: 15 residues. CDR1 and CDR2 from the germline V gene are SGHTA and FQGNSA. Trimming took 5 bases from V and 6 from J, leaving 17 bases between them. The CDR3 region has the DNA TGTGCCAGCAGCCCCGACTGGGGCCGCGGCAATGAGCAGTTCTTC. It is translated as CASSPDWGRGNEQFF.

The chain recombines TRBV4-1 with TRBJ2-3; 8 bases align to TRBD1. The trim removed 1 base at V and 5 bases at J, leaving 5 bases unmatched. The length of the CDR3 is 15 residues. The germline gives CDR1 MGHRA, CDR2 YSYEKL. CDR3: CASSQGRGPEDTQYF. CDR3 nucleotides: TGCGCCAGCAGCCAAGGCAGGGGGCCCGAAGATACGCAGTATTTT.

The CDR3 here is CASSPRQGLYSGYTF. The CDR3 nucleotides are TGTGCCAGCAGCCCCCGGCAGGGATTGTATTCTGGCTACACCTTC. The chain carries TRBV7-2 and TRBJ1-2; tentatively, D is TRBD1 (5 bases). V lost 5 bases, J lost 7 bases, and 20 bases lay in between. Germline V CDR1 and CDR2: SGHTA, FQGNSA. The CDR3 totals 15 residues.

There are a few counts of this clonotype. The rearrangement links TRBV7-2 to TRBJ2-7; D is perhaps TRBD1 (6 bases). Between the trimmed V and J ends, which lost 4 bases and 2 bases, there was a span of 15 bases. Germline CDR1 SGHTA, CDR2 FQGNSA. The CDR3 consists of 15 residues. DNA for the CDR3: TGTGCCAGCAGCTCATTACAGGGCTCAACCTACGAGCAGTACTTC. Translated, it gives CASSSLQGSTYEQYF. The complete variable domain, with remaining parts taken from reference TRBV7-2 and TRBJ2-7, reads GAGVSQSPSNKVTEKGKDVELRCDPISGHTALYWYRQSLGQGLEFLIYFQGNSAPDKSGLPSDRFSAERTGGSVSTLTIQRTQQEDSAVYLCASSSLQGSTYEQYFGPGTRLTVT.

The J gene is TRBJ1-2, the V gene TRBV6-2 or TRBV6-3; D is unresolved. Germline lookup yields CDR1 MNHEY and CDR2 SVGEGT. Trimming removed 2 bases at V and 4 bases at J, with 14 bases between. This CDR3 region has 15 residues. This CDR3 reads CASSYGPTGSYGYTF. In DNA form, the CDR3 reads TGTGCCAGCAGTTACGGCCCTACCGGATCCTATGGCTACACCTTC.

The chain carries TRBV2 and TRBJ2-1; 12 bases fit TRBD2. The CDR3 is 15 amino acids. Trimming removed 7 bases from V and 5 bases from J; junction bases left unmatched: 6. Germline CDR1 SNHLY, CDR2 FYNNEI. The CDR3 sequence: CASMDLAGGNNEQFF. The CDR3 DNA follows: TGTGCCAGCATGGATCTAGCGGGGGGGAACAATGAGCAGTTCTTC.

CDR3 amino acids: CASSLLGAGTEAFF. The CDR3 nucleotides are TGTGCCAGCAGTTTGTTGGGGGCCGGCACTGAAGCTTTCTTT. J is TRBJ1-1 and V is TRBV12-3 or TRBV12-4; a possible D gene is TRBD1 (6 bases). Trimming took off 3 bases at V and 4 bases at J, with 12 bases between the two ends. The CDR3 is made up of 14 amino acids.

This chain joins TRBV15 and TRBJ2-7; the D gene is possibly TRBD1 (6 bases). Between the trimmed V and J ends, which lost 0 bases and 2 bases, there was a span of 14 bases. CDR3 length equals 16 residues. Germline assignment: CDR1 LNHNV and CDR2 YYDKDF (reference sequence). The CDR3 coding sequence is TGTGCCACCAGCAGAGATGTGGGGGCGCTCACCTACGAGCAGTACTTC. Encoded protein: CATSRDVGALTYEQYF.

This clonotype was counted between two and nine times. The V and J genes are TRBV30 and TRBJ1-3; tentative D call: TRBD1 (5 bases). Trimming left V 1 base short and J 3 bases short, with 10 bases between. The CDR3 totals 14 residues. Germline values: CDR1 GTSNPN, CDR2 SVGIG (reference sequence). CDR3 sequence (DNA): TGTGCCTGGAGTGGAGGGGTTGATGGAAACACCATATATTTT. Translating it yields CAWSGGVDGNTIYF.

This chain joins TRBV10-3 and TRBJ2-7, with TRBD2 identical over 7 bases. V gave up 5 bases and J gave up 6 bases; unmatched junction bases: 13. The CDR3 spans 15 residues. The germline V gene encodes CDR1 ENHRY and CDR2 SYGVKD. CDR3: CAISPLGVSGGEQYF. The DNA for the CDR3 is TGTGCCATCAGTCCCTTGGGGGTCTCGGGGGGCGAGCAGTACTTC.

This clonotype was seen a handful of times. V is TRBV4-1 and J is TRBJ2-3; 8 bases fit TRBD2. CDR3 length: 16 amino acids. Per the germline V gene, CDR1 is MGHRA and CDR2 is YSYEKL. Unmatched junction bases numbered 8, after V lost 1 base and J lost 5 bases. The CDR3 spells CASSQAASGRLDTQYF. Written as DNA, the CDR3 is TGCGCCAGCAGCCAAGCGGCAAGCGGGAGACTAGATACGCAGTATTTT.

The CDR3 loop reads CASSSPNGNEQFF. The CDR3 bases are TGTGCCAGCAGCTCCCCCAATGGCAATGAGCAGTTCTTC. This chain connects TRBV12-3 or TRBV12-4 to TRBJ2-1, with D unresolved. Trimming took 6 bases from V and 6 from J, leaving 12 bases between them. The CDR3 is 13 residues long.

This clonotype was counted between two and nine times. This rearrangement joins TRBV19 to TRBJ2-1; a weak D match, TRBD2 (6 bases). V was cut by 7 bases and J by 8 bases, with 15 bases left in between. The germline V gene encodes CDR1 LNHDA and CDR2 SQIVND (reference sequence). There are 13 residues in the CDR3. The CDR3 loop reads CASTETRIDEQFF. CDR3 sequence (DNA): TGTGCCAGTACCGAGACTAGAATCGATGAGCAGTTCTTC.

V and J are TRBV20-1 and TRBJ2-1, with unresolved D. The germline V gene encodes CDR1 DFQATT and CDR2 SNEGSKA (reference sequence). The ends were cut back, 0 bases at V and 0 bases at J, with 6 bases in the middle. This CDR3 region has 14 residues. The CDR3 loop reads CSARDGNSYNEQFF. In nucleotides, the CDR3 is TGCAGTGCTAGAGATGGGAACTCCTACAATGAGCAGTTCTTC.

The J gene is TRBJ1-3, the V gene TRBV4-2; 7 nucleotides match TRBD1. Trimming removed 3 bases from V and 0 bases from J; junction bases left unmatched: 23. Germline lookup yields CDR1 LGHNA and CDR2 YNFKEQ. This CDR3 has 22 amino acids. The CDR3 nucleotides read TGTGCCAGCAGCCACCCCCAACGGGTGTGGCAGGGGGTCGCTTTCTCTGGAAACACCATATATTTT. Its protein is CASSHPQRVWQGVAFSGNTIYF.

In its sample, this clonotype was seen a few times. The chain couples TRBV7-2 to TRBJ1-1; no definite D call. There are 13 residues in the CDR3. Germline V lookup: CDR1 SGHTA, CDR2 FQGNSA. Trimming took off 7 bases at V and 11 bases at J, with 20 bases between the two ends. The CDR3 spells CASTPSRGNAAFF. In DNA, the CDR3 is TGTGCCAGCACCCCCTCCCGCGGCAATGCGGCTTTCTTT.

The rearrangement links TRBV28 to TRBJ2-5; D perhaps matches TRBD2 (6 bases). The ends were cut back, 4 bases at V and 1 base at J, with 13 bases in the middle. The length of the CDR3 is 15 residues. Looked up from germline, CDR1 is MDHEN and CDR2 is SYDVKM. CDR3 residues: CASSSEELAQETQYF. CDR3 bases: TGTGCCAGCAGTTCAGAAGAACTAGCCCAAGAGACCCAGTACTTC. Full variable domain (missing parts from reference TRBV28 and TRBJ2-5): DVKVTQSSRYLVKRTGEKVFLECVQDMDHENMFWYRQDPGLGLRLIYFSYDVKMKEKGDIPEGYSVSREKKERFSLILESASTNQTSMYLCASSSEELAQETQYFGPGTRLLVL.

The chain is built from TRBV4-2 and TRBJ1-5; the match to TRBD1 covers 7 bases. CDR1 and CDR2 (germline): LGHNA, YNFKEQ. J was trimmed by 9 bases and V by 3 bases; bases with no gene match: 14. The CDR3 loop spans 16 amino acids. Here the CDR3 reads CASSQEYGQAEGPQHF. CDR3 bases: TGTGCCAGCAGCCAGGAATACGGACAGGCCGAGGGGCCCCAGCATTTT.

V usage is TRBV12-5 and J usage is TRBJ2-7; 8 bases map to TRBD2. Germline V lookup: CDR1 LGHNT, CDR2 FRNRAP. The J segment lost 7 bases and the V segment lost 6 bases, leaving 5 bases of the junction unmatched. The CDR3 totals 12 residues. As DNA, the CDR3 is TGTGCTAGTGGCCGGACTAGCATAGAGCAGTACTTC. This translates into CASGRTSIEQYF.